This T cell receptor (beta chain) emerged from a study of T cell changes during pregnancy in multiple sclerosis. The germline V gene has CDR1 SEHNR and CDR2 FQNEAQ (reference sequence). The length of the CDR3 is 16 residues. V was cut by 4 bases and J by 1 base, with 11 bases left in between. Libraries were prepared by immunoSEQ multiplex PCR; TCRdb keeps only in-frame clonotypes and omits some of them. The data show 65,000 to 85,000 clones, approximately 91% seen once. This chain connects TRBV7-9 to TRBJ1-6; D is perhaps TRBD1 (5 bases). The sequencing here drew on peripheral blood, taken in the third trimester of pregnancy. The sequence was obtained from a female donor with multiple sclerosis, enrolled in a pregnancy study. This chain's CDR3 is CASSSLGGSYNSPLHF. CDR3 nucleotides: TGTGCCAGCAGCTCACTGGGGGGTTCCTATAATTCACCCCTCCACTTT. Using reference TRBV7-9 and TRBJ1-6 for the parts outside the CDR3, the full variable domain is DTGVSQNPRHKITKRGQNVTFRCDPISEHNRLYWYRQTLGQGPEFLTYFQNEAQLEKSRLLSDRFSAERPKGSFSTLEIQRTEQGDSAMYLCASSSLGGSYNSPLHFGNGTRLTVT.